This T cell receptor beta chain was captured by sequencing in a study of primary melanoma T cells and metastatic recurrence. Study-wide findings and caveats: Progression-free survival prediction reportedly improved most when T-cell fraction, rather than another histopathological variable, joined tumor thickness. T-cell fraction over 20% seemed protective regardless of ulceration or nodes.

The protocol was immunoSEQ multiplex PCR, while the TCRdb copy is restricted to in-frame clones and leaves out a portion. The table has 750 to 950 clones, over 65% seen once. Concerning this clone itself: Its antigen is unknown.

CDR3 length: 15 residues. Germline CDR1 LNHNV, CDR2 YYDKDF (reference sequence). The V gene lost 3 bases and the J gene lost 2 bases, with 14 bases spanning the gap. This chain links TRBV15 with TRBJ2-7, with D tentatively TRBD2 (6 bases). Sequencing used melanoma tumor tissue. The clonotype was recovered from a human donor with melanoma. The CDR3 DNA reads TGTGCCACCAGCAGCCGCGGGTCGGGAGCCTACGAGCAGTACTTC. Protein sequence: CATSSRGSGAYEQYF.